This T cell receptor beta chain originates from a study of T cells in Graves' hyperthyroidism and ophthalmopathy. This clonotype was detected many times. Its specificity is not known. Criteria for exclusion of patients were uncontrolled infection, other autoimmune disease, pregnancy or lactation. The TCR beta CDR3 regions underwent amplification using RNA transcripts as the source. HTBI primers drove first-round RT-PCR of the TCR CDR3. A single record per CDR3 protein comes from TCRdb applying MiXCR to the multiplex PCR reads. The table records about 360,000 distinct CDR3 sequences, roughly 25% of them present only once. The CDR3 sequence is 16 residues long. From germline, CDR1 is MNHNS and CDR2 SASEGT. J gave up 6 bases and V 5 bases, and 12 bases lay outside the gene matches. Overall study findings and caveats: Most clonotypes expanded in thyroid above 0.001 were likewise present in blood.

The TCR originated in a man aged 45 to 65 with Graves' hyperthyroidism. The V call is TRBV6-1, the J call TRBJ2-7; TRBD2 aligns across 11 bases. Sequencing was performed on blood. The CDR3 coding sequence is TGTGCCAGCAGTACACTTAGCGGGAGGGCCGAAGGCGAGCAGTACTTC. This translates into CASSTLSGRAEGEQYF.